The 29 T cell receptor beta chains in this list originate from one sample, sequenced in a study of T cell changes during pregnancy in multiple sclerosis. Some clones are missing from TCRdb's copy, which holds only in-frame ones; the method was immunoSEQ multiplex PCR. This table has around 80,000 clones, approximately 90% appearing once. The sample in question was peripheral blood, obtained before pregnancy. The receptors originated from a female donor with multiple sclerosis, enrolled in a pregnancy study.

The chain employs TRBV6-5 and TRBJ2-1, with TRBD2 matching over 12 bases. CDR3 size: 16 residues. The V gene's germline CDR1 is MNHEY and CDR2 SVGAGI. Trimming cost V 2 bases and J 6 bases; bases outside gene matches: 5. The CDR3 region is CASSYRTSGKANEQFF. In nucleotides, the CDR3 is TGTGCCAGCAGTTACCGGACTAGCGGGAAGGCCAATGAGCAGTTCTTC.

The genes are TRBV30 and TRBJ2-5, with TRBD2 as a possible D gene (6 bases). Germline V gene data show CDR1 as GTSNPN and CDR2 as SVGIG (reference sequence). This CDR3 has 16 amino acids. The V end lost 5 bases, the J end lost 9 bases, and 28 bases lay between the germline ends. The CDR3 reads CAWLPRDSYGITAQYF. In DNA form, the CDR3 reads TGTGCCTGGCTCCCTCGGGACTCCTACGGGATTACGGCCCAGTACTTC.

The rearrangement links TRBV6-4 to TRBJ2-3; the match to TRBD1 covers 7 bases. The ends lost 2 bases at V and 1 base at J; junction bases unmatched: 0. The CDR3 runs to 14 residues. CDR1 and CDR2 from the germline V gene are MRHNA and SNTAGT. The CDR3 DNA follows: TGTGCCAGCAGTGACACAGGGGGCACAGATACGCAGTATTTT. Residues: CASSDTGGTDTQYF.

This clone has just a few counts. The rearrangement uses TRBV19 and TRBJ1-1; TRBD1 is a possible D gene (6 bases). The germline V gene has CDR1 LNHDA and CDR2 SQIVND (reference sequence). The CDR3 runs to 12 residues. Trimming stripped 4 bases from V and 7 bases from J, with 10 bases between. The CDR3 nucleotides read TGTGCCAGTAGTAGTCTACAGGGTGAAGCTTTCTTT. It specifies CASSSLQGEAFF.

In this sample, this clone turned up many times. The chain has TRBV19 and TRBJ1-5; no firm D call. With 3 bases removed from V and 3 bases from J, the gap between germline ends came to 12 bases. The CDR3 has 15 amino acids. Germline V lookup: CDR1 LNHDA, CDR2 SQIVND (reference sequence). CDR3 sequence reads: CASSMSNRYNQPQHF. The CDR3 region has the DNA TGTGCCAGTAGTATGTCAAACAGATACAATCAGCCCCAGCATTTT.

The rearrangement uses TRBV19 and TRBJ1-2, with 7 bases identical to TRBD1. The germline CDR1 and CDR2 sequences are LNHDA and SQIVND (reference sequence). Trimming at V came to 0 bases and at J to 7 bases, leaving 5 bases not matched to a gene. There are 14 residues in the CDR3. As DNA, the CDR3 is TGTGCCAGTAGTATAGAGGGGACAGTTGGTGGCTACACCTTC. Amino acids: CASSIEGTVGGYTF.

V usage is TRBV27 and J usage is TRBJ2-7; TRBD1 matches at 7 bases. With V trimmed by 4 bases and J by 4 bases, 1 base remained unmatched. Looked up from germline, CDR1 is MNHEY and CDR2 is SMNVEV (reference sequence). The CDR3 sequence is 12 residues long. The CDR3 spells CASSYRGYEQYF. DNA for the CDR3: TGTGCCAGCAGTTACAGGGGTTACGAGCAGTACTTC.

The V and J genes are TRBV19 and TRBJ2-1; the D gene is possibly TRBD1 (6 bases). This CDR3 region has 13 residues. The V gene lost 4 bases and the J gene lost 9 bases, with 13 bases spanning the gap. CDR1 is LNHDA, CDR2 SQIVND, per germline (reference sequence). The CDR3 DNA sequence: TGTGCCAGTAGTACCTCTACAGGGTTTGAGCAGTTCTTC. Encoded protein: CASSTSTGFEQFF.

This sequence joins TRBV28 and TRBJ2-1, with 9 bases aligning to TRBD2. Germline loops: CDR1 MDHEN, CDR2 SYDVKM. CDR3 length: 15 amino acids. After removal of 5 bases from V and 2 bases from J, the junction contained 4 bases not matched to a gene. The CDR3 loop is CASSHRTSAYNEQFF. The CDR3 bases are TGTGCCAGCAGTCACCGGACTAGCGCCTACAATGAGCAGTTCTTC.

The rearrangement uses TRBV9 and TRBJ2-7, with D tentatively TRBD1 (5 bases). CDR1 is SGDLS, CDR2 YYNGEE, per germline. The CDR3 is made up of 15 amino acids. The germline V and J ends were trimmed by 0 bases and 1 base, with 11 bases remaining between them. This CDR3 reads CASSVEAGKSYEQYF. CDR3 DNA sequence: TGTGCCAGCAGCGTAGAAGCAGGGAAGTCCTACGAGCAGTACTTC.

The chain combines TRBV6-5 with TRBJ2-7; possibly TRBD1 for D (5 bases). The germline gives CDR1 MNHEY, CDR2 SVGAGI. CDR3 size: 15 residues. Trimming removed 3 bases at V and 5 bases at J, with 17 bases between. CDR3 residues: CASSYGANLGNEQYF. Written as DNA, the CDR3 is TGTGCCAGCAGTTATGGGGCTAATTTGGGCAACGAGCAGTACTTC.

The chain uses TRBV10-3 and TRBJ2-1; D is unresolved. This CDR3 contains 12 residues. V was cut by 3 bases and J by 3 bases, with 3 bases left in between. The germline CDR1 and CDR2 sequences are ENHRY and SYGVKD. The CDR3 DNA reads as TGTGCCATCAGTGACTACTACAATGAGCAGTTCTTC. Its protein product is CAISDYYNEQFF.

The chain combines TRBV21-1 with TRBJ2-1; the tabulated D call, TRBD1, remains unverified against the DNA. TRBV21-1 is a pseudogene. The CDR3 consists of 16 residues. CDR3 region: CASSKGAGSLYNEQFF. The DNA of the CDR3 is TGTGCCAGCAGCAAGGGGGCTGGGAGCCTTTACAATGAGCAGTTCTTC.

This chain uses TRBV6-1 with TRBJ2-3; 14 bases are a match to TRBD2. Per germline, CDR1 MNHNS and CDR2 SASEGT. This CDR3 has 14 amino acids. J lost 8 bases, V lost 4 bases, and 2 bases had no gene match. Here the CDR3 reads CASSGLAGGGTQYF. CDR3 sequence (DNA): TGTGCCAGCAGTGGACTAGCGGGAGGGGGTACGCAGTATTTT.

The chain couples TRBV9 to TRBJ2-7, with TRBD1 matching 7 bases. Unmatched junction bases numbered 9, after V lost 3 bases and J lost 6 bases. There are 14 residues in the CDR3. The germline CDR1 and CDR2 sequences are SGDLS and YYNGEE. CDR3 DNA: TGTGCCAGCAGCGGGACAGGTTCGGGTATCGAGCAGTACTTC. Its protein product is CASSGTGSGIEQYF.

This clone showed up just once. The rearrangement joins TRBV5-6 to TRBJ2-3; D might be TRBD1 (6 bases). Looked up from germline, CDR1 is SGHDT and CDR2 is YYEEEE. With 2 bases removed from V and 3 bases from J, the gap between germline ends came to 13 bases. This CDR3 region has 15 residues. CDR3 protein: CASSLGQSRTDTQYF. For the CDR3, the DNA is TGTGCCAGCAGCTTAGGACAGAGTAGGACAGATACGCAGTATTTT.

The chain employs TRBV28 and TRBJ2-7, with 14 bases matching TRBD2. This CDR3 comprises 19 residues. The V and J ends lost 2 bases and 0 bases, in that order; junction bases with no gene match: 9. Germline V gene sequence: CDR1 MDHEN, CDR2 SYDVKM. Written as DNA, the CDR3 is TGTGCCAGCAGTTTAGCCGCCGGGACTAGCGGGGGAAGCTCCTACGAGCAGTACTTC. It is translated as CASSLAAGTSGGSSYEQYF. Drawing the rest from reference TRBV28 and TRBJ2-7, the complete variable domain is DVKVTQSSRYLVKRTGEKVFLECVQDMDHENMFWYRQDPGLGLRLIYFSYDVKMKEKGDIPEGYSVSREKKERFSLILESASTNQTSMYLCASSLAAGTSGGSSYEQYFGPGTRLTVT.

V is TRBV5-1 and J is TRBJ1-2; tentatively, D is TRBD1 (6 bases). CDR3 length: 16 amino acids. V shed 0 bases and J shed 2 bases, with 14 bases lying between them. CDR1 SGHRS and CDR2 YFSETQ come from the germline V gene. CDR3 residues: CASSLAGRGRNYGYTF. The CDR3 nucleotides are TGCGCCAGCAGCTTGGCCGGCAGGGGTAGAAACTATGGCTACACCTTC.

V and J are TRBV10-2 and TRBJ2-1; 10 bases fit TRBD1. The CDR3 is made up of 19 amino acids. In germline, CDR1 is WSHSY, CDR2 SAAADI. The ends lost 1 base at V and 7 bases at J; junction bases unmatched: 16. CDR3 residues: CASSELGQGIGGHFNEQFF. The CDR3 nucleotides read TGCGCCAGCAGTGAGTTGGGACAGGGGATCGGTGGGCATTTTAATGAGCAGTTCTTC.

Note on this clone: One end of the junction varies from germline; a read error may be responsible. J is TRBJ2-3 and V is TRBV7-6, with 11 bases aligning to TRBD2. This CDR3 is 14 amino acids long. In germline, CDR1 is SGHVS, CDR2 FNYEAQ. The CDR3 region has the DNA TGTGCCAGCAGCCTAGCGGGAGGCGGGGATACGCAGTATTTT. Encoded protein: CASSLAGGGDTQYF.

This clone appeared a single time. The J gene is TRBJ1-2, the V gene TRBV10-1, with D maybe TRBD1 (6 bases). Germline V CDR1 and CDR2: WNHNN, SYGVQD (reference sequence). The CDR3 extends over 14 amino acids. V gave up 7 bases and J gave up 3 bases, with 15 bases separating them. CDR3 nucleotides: TGCGCCAGCAATTCAATGGGGGCTGACTATGGCTACACCTTC. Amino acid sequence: CASNSMGADYGYTF.

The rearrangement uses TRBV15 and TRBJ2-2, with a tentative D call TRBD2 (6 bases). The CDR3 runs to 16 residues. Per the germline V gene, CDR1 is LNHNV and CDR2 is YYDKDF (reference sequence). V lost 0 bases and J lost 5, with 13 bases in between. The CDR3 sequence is CATSRERREATGELFF. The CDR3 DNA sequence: TGTGCCACCAGCAGAGAACGGCGGGAAGCGACCGGGGAGCTGTTTTTT.

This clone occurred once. CDR3 residues: CASSFRAGVGYF. The CDR3 coding sequence is TGTGCCAGCAGCTTTCGAGCGGGAGTAGGGTACTTC. The chain has TRBV5-6 and TRBJ2-7; 8 bases are a match to TRBD2. The V segment lost 2 bases and the J segment 12 bases; nucleotides outside the gene matches: 7. Germline assignment: CDR1 SGHDT and CDR2 YYEEEE. The CDR3 contains 12 residues.

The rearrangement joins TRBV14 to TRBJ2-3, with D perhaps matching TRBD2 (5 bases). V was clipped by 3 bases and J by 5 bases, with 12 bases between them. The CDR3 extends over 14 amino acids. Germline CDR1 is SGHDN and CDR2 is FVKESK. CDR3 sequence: CASSQDFLGDTQYF. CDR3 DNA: TGTGCCAGCAGCCAGGACTTCCTTGGAGATACGCAGTATTTT.

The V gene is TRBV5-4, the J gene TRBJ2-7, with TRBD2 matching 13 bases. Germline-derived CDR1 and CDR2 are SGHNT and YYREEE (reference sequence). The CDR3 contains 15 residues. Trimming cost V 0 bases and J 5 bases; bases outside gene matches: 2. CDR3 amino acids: CASSLVGTSGNEQYF. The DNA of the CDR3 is TGTGCCAGCAGCTTGGTAGGGACTAGCGGGAACGAGCAGTACTTC.

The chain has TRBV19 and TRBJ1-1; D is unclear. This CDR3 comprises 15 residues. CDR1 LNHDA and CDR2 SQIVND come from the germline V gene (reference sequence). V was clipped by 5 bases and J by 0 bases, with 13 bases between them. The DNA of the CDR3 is TGTGCCAGTAGTTCACCCCGCCAGATGAACACTGAAGCTTTCTTT. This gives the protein CASSSPRQMNTEAFF.

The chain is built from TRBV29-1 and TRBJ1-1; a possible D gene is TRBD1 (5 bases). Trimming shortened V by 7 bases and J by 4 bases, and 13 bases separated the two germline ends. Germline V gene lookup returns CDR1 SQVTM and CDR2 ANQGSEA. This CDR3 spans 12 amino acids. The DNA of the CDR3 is TGCAGCGCCAGCCCCGGGGGCACTGAAGCTTTCTTT. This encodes CSASPGGTEAFF.

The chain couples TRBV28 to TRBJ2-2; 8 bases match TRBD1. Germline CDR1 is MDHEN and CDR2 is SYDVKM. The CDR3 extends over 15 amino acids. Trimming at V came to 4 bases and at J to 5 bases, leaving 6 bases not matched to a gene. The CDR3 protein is CASSSSGGKTGELFF. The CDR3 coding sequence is TGTGCCAGCAGTTCGTCAGGGGGCAAGACCGGGGAGCTGTTTTTT. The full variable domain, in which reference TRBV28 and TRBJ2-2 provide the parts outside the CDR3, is DVKVTQSSRYLVKRTGEKVFLECVQDMDHENMFWYRQDPGLGLRLIYFSYDVKMKEKGDIPEGYSVSREKKERFSLILESASTNQTSMYLCASSSSGGKTGELFFGEGSRLTVL.

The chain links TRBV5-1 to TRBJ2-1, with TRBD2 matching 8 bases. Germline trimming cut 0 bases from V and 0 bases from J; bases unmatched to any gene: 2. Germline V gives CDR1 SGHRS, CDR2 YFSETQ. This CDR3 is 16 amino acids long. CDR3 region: CASSLVAGGSYNEQFF. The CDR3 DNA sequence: TGCGCCAGCAGCTTGGTGGCGGGGGGCTCCTACAATGAGCAGTTCTTC.